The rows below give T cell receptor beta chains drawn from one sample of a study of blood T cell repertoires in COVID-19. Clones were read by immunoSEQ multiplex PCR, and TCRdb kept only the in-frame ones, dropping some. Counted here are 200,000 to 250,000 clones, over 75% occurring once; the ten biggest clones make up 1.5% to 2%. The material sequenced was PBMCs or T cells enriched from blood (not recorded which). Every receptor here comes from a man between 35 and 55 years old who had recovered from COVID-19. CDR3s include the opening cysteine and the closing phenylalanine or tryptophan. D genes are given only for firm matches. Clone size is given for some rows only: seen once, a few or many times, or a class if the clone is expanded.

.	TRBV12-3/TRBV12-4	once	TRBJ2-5	CASGGSRETQYF	TGTGCCAGCGGGGGCTCCCGGGAGACCCAGTACTTC
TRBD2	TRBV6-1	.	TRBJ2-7	CASSAALSGRSYGQYF	TGTGCCAGCAGTGCCGCACTTAGCGGGCGGTCCTACGGGCAGTACTTC
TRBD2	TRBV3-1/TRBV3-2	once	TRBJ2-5	CASSQGLAGGIKTQYF	TGTGCCAGCAGCCAGGGGTTGGCGGGGGGGATAAAGACCCAGTACTTC
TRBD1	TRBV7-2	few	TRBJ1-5	CASSYASQGQPQHF	TGTGCCAGCAGCTATGCCTCACAGGGGCAGCCCCAGCATTTT
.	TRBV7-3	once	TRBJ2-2	CASSLLPQGVGELFF	TGTGCCAGCAGCTTACTGCCACAGGGTGTCGGGGAGCTGTTTTTT
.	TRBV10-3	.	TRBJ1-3	CAISEPVSGNTIYF	TGTGCCATCAGTGAGCCCGTCTCTGGAAACACCATATATTTT
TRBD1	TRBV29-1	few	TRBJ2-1	CSASQGAAYNEQFF	TGCAGCGCCTCTCAGGGGGCGGCCTACAATGAGCAGTTCTTC
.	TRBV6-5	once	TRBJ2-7	CASRTQTGVPYEQYF	TGTGCCAGCAGGACCCAAACGGGAGTCCCGTACGAGCAGTACTTC
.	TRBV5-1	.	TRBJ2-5	CASSLGLAETQYF	TGCGCCAGCAGCTTGGGGCTAGCAGAGACCCAGTACTTC
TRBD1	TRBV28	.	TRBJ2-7	CASSAGQGIPYEQYF	TGTGCCAGCAGTGCGGGACAGGGGATTCCCTACGAGCAGTACTTC
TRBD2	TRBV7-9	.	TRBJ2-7	CASSFGLAGEQYF	TGTGCCAGCAGCTTCGGACTAGCGGGCGAGCAGTACTTC
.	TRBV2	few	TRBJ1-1	CASRGGTEAFF	TGTGCCAGCAGGGGGGGGACTGAAGCTTTCTTT
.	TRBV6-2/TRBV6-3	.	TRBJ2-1	CASSSRHFASADNEQFF	TGTGCCAGCAGTTCCCGCCACTTCGCCAGCGCCGACAATGAGCAGTTCTTC
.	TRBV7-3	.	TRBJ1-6	CASSLTWERESPLHF	TGTGCCAGCAGCTTAACATGGGAACGGGAGTCACCCCTCCACTTT
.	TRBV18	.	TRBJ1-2	CASSPGGLRESPRYTF	TGTGCCAGCTCACCGGGGGGGCTGCGAGAGTCCCCACGCTACACCTTC
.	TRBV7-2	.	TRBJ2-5	CASRANGETQYF	TGTGCCAGCAGGGCAAACGGGGAGACCCAGTACTTC
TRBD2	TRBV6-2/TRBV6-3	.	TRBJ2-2	CASSPSGGATGELFF	TGTGCCAGCAGCCCAAGCGGGGGGGCCACCGGGGAGCTGTTTTTT
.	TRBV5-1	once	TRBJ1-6	CASSLSLSSSGSPLHF	TGCGCCAGCAGCTTGAGTTTGTCCTCTTCGGGTTCACCCCTCCACTTT
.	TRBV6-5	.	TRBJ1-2	CASSYSRGIGYTF	TGTGCCAGCAGTTACTCGCGGGGGATCGGCTACACCTTC
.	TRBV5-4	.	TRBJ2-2	CASSLARGLVGELFF	TGTGCCAGCAGCTTGGCAAGGGGCTTGGTCGGGGAGCTGTTTTTT
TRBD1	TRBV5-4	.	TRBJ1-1	CASSSNDRDTEAFF	TGTGCCAGCAGCTCGAATGACAGGGACACTGAAGCTTTCTTT
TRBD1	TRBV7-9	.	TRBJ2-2	CASSLAGGKAGELFF	TGTGCCAGCAGCTTAGCAGGGGGCAAGGCCGGGGAGCTGTTTTTT
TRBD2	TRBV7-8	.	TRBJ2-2	CASSLTSGVTGELFF	TGTGCCAGCAGCTTAACTAGCGGGGTCACCGGGGAGCTGTTTTTT
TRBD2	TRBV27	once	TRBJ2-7	CASSPRAGGPYEQYF	TGTGCCAGCAGTCCACGAGCGGGAGGGCCTTACGAGCAGTACTTC
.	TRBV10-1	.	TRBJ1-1	CANRRTRGTEAFF	TGCGCCAACCGACGGACTAGGGGGACTGAAGCTTTCTTT
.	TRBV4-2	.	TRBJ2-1	CASSQNRVGSGQFF	TGTGCCAGCAGCCAAAATCGGGTCGGTAGCGGGCAGTTCTTC
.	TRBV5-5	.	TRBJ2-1	CASSDRLRVGYEQFF	TGTGCCAGCAGCGATAGACTAAGGGTCGGCTATGAGCAGTTCTTC
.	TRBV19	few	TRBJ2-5	CASSIDPGSTETQYF	TGTGCCAGTAGTATAGATCCAGGATCCACAGAGACCCAGTACTTC